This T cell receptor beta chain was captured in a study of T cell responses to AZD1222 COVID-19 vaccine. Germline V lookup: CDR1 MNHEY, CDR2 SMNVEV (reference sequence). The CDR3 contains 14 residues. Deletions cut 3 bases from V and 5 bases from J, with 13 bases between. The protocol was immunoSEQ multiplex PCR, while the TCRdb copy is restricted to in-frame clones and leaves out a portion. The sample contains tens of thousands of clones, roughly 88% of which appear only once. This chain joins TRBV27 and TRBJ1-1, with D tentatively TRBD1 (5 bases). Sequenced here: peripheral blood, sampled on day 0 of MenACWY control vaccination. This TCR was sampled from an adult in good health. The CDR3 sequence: CASSLGGYSTEAFF. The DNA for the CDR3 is TGTGCCAGCAGTTTGGGGGGGTACTCGACTGAAGCTTTCTTT.